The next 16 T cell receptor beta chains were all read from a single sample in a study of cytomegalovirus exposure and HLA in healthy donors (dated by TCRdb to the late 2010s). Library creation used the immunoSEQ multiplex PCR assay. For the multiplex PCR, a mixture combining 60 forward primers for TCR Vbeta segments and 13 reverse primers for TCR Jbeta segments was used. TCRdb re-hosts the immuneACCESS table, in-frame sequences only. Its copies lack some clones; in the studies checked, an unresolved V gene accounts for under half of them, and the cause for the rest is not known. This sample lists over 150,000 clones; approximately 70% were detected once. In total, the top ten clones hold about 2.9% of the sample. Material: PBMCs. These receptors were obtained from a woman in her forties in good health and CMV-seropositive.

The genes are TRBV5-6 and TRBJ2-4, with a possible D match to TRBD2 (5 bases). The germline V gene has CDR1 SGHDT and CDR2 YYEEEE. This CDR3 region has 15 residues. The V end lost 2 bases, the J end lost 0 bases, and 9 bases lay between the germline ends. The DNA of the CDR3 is TGTGCCAGCAGCTTCGGGCGGGTAGCCAAAAACATTCAGTACTTC. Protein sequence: CASSFGRVAKNIQYF.

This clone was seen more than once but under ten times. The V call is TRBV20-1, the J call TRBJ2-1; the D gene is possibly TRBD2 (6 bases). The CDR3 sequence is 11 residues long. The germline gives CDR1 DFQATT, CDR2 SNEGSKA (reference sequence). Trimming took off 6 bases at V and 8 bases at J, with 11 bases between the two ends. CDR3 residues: CSAAGGDEQFF. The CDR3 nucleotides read TGCAGTGCCGCCGGAGGGGATGAGCAGTTCTTC.

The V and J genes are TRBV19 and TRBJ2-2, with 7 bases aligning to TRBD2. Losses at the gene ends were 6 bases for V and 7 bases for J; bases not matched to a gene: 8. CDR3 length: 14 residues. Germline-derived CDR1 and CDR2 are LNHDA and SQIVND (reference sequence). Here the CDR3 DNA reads TGTGCCAGTAGACCGGGAGCGGGGATCGGGGAGCTGTTTTTT. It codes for CASRPGAGIGELFF.

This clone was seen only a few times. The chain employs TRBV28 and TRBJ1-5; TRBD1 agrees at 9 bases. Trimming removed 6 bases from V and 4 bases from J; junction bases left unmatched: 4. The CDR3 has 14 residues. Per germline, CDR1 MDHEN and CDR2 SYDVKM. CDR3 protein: CASRGQGRNQPQHF. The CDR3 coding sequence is TGTGCCAGCAGAGGACAGGGGAGGAATCAGCCCCAGCATTTT.

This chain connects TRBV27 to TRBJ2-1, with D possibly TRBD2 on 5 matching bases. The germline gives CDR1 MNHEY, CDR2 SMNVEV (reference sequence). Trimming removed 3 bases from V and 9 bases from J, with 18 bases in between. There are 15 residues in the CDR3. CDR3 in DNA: TGTGCCAGCAGTTTTCCCGGGGTAGGTGTTAGTGAGCAGTTCTTC. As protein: CASSFPGVGVSEQFF.

CDR3 residues: CAISETGNGYTF. The CDR3, as DNA: TGTGCCATCAGTGAAACAGGGAATGGCTACACCTTC. V is TRBV10-3 and J is TRBJ1-2; tentative D call: TRBD1 (6 bases). The length of the CDR3 is 12 residues. Looked up from germline, CDR1 is ENHRY and CDR2 is SYGVKD. Deletions cut 3 bases from V and 6 bases from J, with 8 bases between.

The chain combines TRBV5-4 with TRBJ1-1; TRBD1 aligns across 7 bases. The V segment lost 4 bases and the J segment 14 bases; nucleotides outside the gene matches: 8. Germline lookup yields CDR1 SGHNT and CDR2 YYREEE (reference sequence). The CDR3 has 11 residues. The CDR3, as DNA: TGTGCCAGCAGCCCCGACAGGGTACGATTCTTT. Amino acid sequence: CASSPDRVRFF.

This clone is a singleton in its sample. CDR3 sequence: CASSQDSSRSYEQYF. The CDR3 DNA sequence: TGTGCCAGCAGCCAAGACTCGTCTAGATCCTACGAGCAGTACTTC. This chain links TRBV14 with TRBJ2-7, with D unclear. V lost 0 bases to trimming and J lost 1 base, with 10 bases between them. CDR3 length: 15 residues. The germline CDR1 and CDR2 sequences are SGHDN and FVKESK.

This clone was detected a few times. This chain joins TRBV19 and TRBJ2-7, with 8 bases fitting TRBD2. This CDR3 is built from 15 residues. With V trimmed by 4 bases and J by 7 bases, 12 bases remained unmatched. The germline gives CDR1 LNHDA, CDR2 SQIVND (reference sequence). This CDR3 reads CASSTTGTRYREQYF. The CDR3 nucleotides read TGTGCCAGTAGTACAACCGGGACTAGATACCGAGAGCAGTACTTC.

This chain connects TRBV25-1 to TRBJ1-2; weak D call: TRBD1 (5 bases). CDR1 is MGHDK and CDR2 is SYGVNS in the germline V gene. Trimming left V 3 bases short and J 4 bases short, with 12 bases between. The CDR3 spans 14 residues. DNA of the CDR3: TGTGCCAGCAGTGAGCAACAGGCACTCTATGGCTACACCTTC. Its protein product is CASSEQQALYGYTF.

In nucleotides, the CDR3 is TGTGCCAGCAGTTACTCGAGGACTAGCGGGGACAATGAGCAGTTCTTC. This translates into CASSYSRTSGDNEQFF. The chain combines TRBV2 with TRBJ2-1; 12 positions match TRBD2. Germline V lookup: CDR1 SNHLY, CDR2 FYNNEI. V shed 5 bases, J shed 5 bases, and the junction held 7 bases outside the gene matches. The CDR3 sequence is 16 residues long.

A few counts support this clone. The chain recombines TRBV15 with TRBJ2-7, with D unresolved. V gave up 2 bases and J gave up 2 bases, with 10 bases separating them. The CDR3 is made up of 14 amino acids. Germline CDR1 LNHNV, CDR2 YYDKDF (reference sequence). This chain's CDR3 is CATSRKMETYEQYF. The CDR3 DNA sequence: TGTGCCACCAGCAGAAAAATGGAGACCTACGAGCAGTACTTC.

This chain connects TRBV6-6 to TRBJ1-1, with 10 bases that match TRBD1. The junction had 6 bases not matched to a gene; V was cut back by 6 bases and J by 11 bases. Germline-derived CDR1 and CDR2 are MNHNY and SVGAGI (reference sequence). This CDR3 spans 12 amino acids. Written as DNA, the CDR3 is TGTGCCAGCAGCCCCGACAGGGGGCGCGCTTTCTTT. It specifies CASSPDRGRAFF.

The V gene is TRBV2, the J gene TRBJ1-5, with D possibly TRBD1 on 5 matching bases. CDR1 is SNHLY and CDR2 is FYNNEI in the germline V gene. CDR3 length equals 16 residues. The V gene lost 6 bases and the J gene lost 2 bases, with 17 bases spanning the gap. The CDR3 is CASSAGRGRGNQPQHF. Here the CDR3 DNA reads TGTGCCAGCAGCGCGGGGAGGGGAAGAGGCAATCAGCCCCAGCATTTT.

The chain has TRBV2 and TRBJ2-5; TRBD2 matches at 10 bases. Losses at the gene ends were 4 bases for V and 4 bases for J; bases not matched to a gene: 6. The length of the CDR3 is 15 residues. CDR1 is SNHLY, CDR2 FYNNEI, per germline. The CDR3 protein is CASSVGLAGAETQYF. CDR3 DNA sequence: TGTGCCAGCAGTGTAGGTCTAGCGGGAGCAGAGACCCAGTACTTC.

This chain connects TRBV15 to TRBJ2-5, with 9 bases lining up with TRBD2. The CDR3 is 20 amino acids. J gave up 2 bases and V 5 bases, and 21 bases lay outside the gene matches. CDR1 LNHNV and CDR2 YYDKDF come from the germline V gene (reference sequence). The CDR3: CATSGWDSWAGGALQETQYF. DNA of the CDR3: TGTGCCACCAGCGGCTGGGACAGCTGGGCGGGAGGGGCCCTTCAAGAGACCCAGTACTTC.